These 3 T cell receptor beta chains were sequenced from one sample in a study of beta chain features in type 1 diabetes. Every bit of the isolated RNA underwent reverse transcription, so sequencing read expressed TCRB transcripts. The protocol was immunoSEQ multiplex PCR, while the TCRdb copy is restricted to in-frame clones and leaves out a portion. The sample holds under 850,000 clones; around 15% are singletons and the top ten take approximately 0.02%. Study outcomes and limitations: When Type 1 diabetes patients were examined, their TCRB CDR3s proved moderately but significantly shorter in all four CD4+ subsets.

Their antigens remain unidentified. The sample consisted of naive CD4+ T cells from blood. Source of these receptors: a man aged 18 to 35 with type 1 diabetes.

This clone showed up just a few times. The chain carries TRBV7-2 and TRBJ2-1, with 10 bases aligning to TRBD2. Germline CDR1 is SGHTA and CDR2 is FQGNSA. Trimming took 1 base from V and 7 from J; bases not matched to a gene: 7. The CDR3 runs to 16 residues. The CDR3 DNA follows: TGTGCCAGCAGCTTAGTCGGGACTAGCGAAAATAATGAGCAGTTCTTC. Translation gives CASSLVGTSENNEQFF.

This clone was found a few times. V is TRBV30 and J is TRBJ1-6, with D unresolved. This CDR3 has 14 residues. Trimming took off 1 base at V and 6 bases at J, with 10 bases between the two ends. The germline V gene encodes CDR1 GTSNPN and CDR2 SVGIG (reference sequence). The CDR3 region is CAWSGKQVNSPLHF. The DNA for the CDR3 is TGTGCCTGGAGTGGAAAGCAGGTTAATTCACCCCTCCACTTT.

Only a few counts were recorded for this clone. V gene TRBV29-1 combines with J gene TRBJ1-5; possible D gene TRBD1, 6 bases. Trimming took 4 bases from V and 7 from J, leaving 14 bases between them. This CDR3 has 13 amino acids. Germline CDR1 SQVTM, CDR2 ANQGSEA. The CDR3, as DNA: TGCAGCGTTGGCCAGGGGTGGGACCAGCCCCAGCATTTT. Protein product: CSVGQGWDQPQHF.